One TCR beta chain is described in this entry. What it binds is unknown. The assay was immunoSEQ multiplex PCR, and TCRdb's table has in-frame clones only and misses some. The sample consists of 12,000 or so clones, 80% to 85% of them appearing once. The CDR3 has 15 residues. CDR1 is MGHRA, CDR2 YSYEKL, per germline. V shed 0 bases and J 4 bases; nucleotides not matched to a gene: 2. This entry is derived from a study of graft-versus-host responses after intestinal transplantation. Study summary: Recipients received multivisceral, liver-intestinal, or isolated intestinal transplants. Recipients uniformly received anti-thymocyte globulin induction, followed by tacrolimus and steroids for approximately 3 years. Notes on the study in general: The study found high graft-versus-host to host-versus-graft clonal ratios in allografts of patients with graft-donor T cell macrochimerism. There were GvH clones found in recipient marrow, and some of them appeared first in ileum or blood.

This chain connects TRBV4-1 to TRBJ2-7; TRBD2 matches at 11 bases. The TCR sequence derives from a human patient who received an intestinal transplant, so some T cells may come from the graft donor. Here the sequenced sample was PBMCs, taken 494 days after intestinal transplant. The chain's CDR3 is CASSQEGLAGYEQYF. DNA for the CDR3: TGCGCCAGCAGCCAAGAAGGACTAGCGGGTTACGAGCAGTACTTC.